The clone carrying this T cell receptor beta chain was observed a few times. These data come from a study of radiation and T cells in renal cell carcinoma. Germline CDR1 SGHKS, CDR2 YYEKEE (reference sequence). The V end was cut by 7 bases, the J end by 0 bases, with 17 bases between. CDR3 length: 16 amino acids. Profiled with immunoSEQ multiplex PCR; TCRdb holds only in-frame clones, not every one. The sample contains 110,000 to 150,000 clones, more than 70% of which appear only once. Time point of the sample: baseline pretreatment blood. Treatment reported: 15 Gy SBRT to primary tumor, nephrectomy 4 weeks later.

This sample comprised blood, obtained from a patient whose treatment included radiotherapy and nephrectomy. This TCR came from a woman aged 45-60 years with renal cell carcinoma. V usage is TRBV5-5 and J usage is TRBJ2-1; tentative D call: TRBD2 (5 bases). This CDR3 is CASRKSGLHSYNEQFF. The CDR3 region has the DNA TGTGCCAGCCGCAAATCGGGGTTACACTCCTACAATGAGCAGTTCTTC. Variable domain in full (rest from reference TRBV5-5 and TRBJ2-1): DAGVTQSPTHLIKTRGQQVTLRCSPISGHKSVSWYQQVLGQGPQFIFQYYEKEERGRGNFPDRFSARQFPNYSSELNVNALLLGDSALYLCASRKSGLHSYNEQFFGPGTRLTVL.